This TCR beta chain was identified in a study of blood T cells in healthy people across ages. On the study more broadly: There was about one barcoded beta molecule captured by template switching per two T cells. General study findings and limits: Any changes in expanded clonotypes were possibly confounded, as donor CMV status remained unknown.

Trimming removed 2 bases from V and 6 bases from J, with 8 bases in between. Looked up from germline, CDR1 is LGHNA and CDR2 is YSLEER. There are 13 residues in the CDR3. A note on this clonotype: The target antigen is unknown.

It was with a sample-barcoded 5' primer and a J-beta primer mix that a second PCR of about 7 to 12 cycles was run. Researchers report that each sample yielded at least 3 million CDR3-containing paired-end reads. TCRdb processed the 5' RACE reads anew with MiXCR; each CDR3 protein has one entry. The top ten clones hold 2.1% of a sample with 1.5 million to 2 million distinct CDR3 sequences, around half of them seen once. The source material was blood. The TCR comes from a woman in her forties in good health. The chain couples TRBV4-3 to TRBJ1-5; D unclear. CDR3 loop: CASSQSRAQPQHF. Written as DNA, the CDR3 is TGCGCCAGCAGCCAATCAAGGGCTCAGCCCCAGCATTTT.